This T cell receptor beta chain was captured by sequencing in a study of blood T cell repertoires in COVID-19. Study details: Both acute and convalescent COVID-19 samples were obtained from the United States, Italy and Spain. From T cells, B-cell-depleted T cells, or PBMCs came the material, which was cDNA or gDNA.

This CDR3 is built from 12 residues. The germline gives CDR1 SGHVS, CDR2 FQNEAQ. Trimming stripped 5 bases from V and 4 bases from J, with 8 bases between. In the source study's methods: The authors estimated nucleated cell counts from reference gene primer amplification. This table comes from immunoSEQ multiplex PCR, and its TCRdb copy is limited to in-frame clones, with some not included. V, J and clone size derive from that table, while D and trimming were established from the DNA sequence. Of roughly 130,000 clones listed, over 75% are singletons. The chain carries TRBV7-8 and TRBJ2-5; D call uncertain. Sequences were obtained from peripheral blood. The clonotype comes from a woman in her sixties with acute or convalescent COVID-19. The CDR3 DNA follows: TGTGCCAGCAGCCTCCCCGGAGAGACCCAGTACTTC. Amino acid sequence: CASSLPGETQYF.